This T cell receptor (beta chain) was retrieved from a study of graft-versus-host responses after intestinal transplantation. Study-wide background: Anti-thymocyte globulin induction, then tacrolimus and steroids for two to four years, went to all recipients.

Concerning this clone itself: The antigen remains unidentified.

V trimming: 6 bases; J trimming: 7 bases; junction bases outside the gene matches: 8. The CDR3 runs to 15 residues. Germline CDR1 reads MNHEY; CDR2 reads SVGAGI. Produced via immunoSEQ multiplex PCR; TCRdb's table is partial and in-frame only. This sample has tens of thousands of clones, with around 89% found just once. The receptor was isolated from a human donor who was the organ donor for an intestinal transplant. The genes are TRBV6-5 and TRBJ2-1; 11 nucleotides line up with TRBD1. Source: unstimulated CD8+ T cells sorted from spleen or lymph node cells, taken before transplant. CDR3 residues: CASSPGTGGWNEQFF. The CDR3 DNA is TGTGCCAGCAGCCCCGGGACAGGGGGGTGGAATGAGCAGTTCTTC.